Listed below are T cell receptor beta chains from one sample, sequenced in a study of post-analysis software for immune sequencing data. TCRdb recomputed calls from the PCR reads with MiXCR, one row per CDR3 protein. The table has roughly 150,000 distinct CDR3 sequences, approximately 35% seen once; the top ten hold roughly 28%. The sample in question was blood, obtained after autologous hematopoietic stem cell transplantation. Receptors were obtained from a girl between 5 and 17 years old with multiple sclerosis. Each CDR3 is given with its conserved first and last residue. A D gene is named only where the DNA matches it firmly.

d_call v_call cdr3_aa
NA TRBV24-1 CATRDSTAETQYF
TRBD2 TRBV6-5 CASSYSLGLAGGPDEQYF
TRBD2 TRBV20-1 CSARDRASGSYEQFF
TRBD2 TRBV7-9 CASSLEVPTSGLYEQYF
NA TRBV20-1 CSASGQTEAFF
TRBD2 TRBV20-1 CSARDLTGASGRRGETQYF
NA TRBV12-3/TRBV12-4 CASSSQGLQPQHF
TRBD1 TRBV20-1 CSARDYYRGSQETQYF
NA TRBV20-1 CSAQPGAGLLNEQFF
NA TRBV12-3/TRBV12-4 CASSFGPGREQYF
NA TRBV27 CASSLTSNYEQFF
NA TRBV4-2 CASSQDVRGRYQPQHF
NA TRBV9 CASSAGNSYEQYF
TRBD1 TRBV27 CASSDGSGGYGYTF
TRBD2 TRBV25-1 CASSDKNGFLAGQETQYF
NA TRBV7-2 CASRSKVLGLRETQYF
TRBD2 TRBV12-3/TRBV12-4 CASSFWQQSSGGNTQYF
NA TRBV20-1 CSARNSILDIQYF
NA TRBV12-3/TRBV12-4 CASSLGGRSYGDTF
TRBD1 TRBV7-8 CASSTQGGSTEAFF
NA TRBV7-2 CASRQGVGSYEQYF
NA TRBV28 CASSFPVQGSLPYEQYF
NA TRBV4-1 CASSGGYEQYF
NA TRBV20-1 CSARDLRRDTDTQYF
TRBD1 TRBV28 CASSFGRGLNQPRHF
NA TRBV14 CASSQEWGGGYGYTF
NA TRBV7-3 CASSSGAGFTDTQYF
TRBD1 TRBV6-4 CASAGTANNEQFF
TRBD2 TRBV20-1 CSARDPWTSGLYNEQFF
TRBD1 TRBV5-4 CASSLRGLLKTDTQYF
TRBD2 TRBV28 CASGELAREIQYF
NA TRBV6-5 CASTSGLGSYEQYF
NA TRBV12-3/TRBV12-4 CASRRSSSNGQFF
NA TRBV12-3/TRBV12-4 CASSIQGNQPQHF
TRBD1 TRBV4-2 CASSLSGTGGDEQFF